The present entry profiles one T cell receptor (beta chain) with its context. As yet, its antigen is unknown. The sampling schedule covered blood at baseline, cycle 4 day 1, and cycle 7 day 1. These data are taken from a study of OX40 agonist ivuxolimab in advanced cancers. General study points: The antigen specificity of the peripheral T cells (those that were expanded) was not determined. Within 6 weeks, CD4+ and CD8+ blood T cells expanded clonally at 0.1 to 3.0 mg/kg.

The method was immunoSEQ multiplex PCR; TCRdb's version includes in-frame clones alone and lacks a portion of them. The data contain 15,000 to 20,000 clones, 64% of them seen just once; the ten biggest clones take up around 8.4%. This sequence was found in an adult with an advanced solid tumor such as melanoma, head and neck, liver or kidney cancer. Source: CD4+ or CD8+ T cells sorted from blood, taken in a trial of the OX40 agonist ivuxolimab.

CDR3 DNA sequence: TGTGCCAGCAGACCCGCAGGGGGTGGCTACACCTTC. It yields the protein CASRPAGGGYTF. V gene TRBV4-2 combines with J gene TRBJ1-2; 7 nucleotides align to TRBD1. CDR1 is LGHNA, CDR2 YNFKEQ, per germline. There are 12 residues in the CDR3. Germline trimming cut 6 bases from V and 7 bases from J; bases unmatched to any gene: 5.